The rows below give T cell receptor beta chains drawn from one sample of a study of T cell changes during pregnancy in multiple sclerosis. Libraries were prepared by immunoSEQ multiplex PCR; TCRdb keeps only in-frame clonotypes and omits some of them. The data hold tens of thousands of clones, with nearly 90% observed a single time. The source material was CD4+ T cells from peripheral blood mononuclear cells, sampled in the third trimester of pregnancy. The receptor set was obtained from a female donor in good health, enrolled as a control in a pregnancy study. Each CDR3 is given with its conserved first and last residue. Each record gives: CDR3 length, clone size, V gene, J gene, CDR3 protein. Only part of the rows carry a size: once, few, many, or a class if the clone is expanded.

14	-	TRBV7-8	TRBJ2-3	CASSFTHGTDTQYF
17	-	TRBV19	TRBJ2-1	CASKGGSGRAQWHEQFF
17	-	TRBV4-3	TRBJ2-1	CASSRGGGGISYNEQFF
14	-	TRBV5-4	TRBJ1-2	CASGTSTGSYGYTF
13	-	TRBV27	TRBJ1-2	CASSFRTADGYTF
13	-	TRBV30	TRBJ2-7	CAWSVFQTYEQYF
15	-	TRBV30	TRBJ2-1	CAWSGLAGVVNEQFF
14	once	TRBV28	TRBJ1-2	CASSLLDRGYGYTF
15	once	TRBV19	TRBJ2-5	CASSIRDRAGETQYF
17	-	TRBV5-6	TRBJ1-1	CASSLVRLRGWDTEAFF
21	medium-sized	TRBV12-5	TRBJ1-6	CASGFVSPLNLGDRGNSPLHF
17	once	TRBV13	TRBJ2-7	CASSTGPLSGGAYEQYF
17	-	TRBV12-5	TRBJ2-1	CASGFVFGTGARDEQFF
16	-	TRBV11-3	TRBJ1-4	CASSPRQGLANEKLFF
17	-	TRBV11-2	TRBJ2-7	CASSLDVAGGGRYEQYF
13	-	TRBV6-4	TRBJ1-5	CASSDSQVEPQHF
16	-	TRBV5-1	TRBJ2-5	CASSLGLAGGPETQYF
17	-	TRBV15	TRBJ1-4	CATRATGQGGNNEKLFF
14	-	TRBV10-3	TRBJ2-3	CAIRIGVSTDTQYF
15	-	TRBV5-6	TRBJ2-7	CASELTSGSGGEQYF
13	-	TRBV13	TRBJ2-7	CASSSTGGGEQYF
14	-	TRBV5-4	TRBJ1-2	CASSTGGSNYGYTF
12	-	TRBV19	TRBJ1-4	CASSIRNEKLFF
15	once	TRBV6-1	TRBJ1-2	CASSEAEGGSYGYTF
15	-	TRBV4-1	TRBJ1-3	CASSQRTGAGNTIYF
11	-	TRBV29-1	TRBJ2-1	CSVEVTREQFF
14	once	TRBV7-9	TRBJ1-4	CASSLGQPGEKLFF
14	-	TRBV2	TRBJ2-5	CASSPQGLQETQYF
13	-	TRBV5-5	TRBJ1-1	CASSFGPGTEAFF
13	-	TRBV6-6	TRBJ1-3	CASSYTSVNTIYF
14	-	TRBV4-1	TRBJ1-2	CASSQEESPYGYTF
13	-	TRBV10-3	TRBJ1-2	CAISGGPQVGYTF